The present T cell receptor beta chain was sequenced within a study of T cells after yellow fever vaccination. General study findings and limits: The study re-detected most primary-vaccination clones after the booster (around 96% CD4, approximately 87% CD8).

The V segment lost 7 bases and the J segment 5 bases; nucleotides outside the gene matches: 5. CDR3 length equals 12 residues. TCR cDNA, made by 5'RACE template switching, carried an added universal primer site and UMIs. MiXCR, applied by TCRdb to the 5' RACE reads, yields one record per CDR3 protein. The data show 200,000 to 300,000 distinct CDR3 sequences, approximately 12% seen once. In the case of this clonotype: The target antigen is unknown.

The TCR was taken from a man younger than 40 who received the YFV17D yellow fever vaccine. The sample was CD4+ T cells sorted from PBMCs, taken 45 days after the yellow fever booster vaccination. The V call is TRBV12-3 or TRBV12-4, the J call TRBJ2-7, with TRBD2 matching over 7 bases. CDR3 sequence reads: CASTGGLDEQYF. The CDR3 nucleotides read TGTGCCAGCACCGGTGGACTAGACGAGCAGTACTTC.